The 24 T cell receptor beta chains below were found in one sample sequenced in a study of early T cells in non-severe SARS-CoV-2 infection. TCRdb re-analysed the 5' RACE reads in MiXCR, keeping a single row per CDR3 protein. The repertoire includes around 68,000 distinct CDR3 sequences, approximately 6.1% of them detected once, and more than 3% sits in the top ten. Here the sequenced sample was whole blood, taken at baseline. These receptors were taken from an adult who was a healthcare worker with PCR-confirmed SARS-CoV-2 infection or an uninfected control (not recorded which).

This clonotype came up many times. J is TRBJ2-5 and V is TRBV21-1; TRBD1 is the table's D call and was not checked against the DNA. TRBV21-1 has pseudogene status. The CDR3 consists of 14 residues. The CDR3 loop reads CASSKAPGRQTQYF. The CDR3 DNA follows: TGTGCCAGCAGCAAGGCGCCAGGGAGACAGACCCAGTACTTC.

In its sample, this clonotype was seen many times. The rearrangement uses TRBV6-2 or TRBV6-3 and TRBJ2-1, with 10 positions matching TRBD2. Germline V gene sequence: CDR1 MNHEY, CDR2 SVGEGT. The CDR3 contains 15 residues. The V and J ends lost 5 bases and 3 bases, in that order; junction bases with no gene match: 4. The CDR3 nucleotides are TGTGCCAGCAGTAAACTAGCGGGAATCTACAATGAGCAGTTCTTC. Protein sequence: CASSKLAGIYNEQFF.

This clonotype was seen many times. This chain joins TRBV27 and TRBJ2-7; possible D gene TRBD1, 6 bases. Germline V gives CDR1 MNHEY, CDR2 SMNVEV (reference sequence). V lost 6 bases and J lost 2, with 17 bases in between. The CDR3 contains 15 residues. The CDR3, as DNA: TGTGCCAGCAGCCTGGACAGCTCTTCTACCTACGAGCAGTACTTC. Translating gives CASSLDSSSTYEQYF.

There are a few counts of this clonotype. This chain's CDR3 is CSVEGRGNGEAFF. The DNA of the CDR3 is TGCAGCGTTGAAGGAAGGGGGAACGGTGAAGCTTTCTTT. V is TRBV29-1 and J is TRBJ1-1; a weak D match, TRBD1 (6 bases). Trimming pared 1 base from V and 7 bases from J, leaving 13 bases between. The CDR3 is made up of 13 amino acids. The germline gives CDR1 SQVTM, CDR2 ANQGSEA.

This clonotype showed up many times. The rearrangement links TRBV29-1 to TRBJ1-1; weak D call: TRBD1 (6 bases). Per germline, CDR1 SQVTM and CDR2 ANQGSEA. V dropped 5 bases and J dropped 2 bases, with 12 bases sitting between them. This CDR3 has 13 amino acids. The CDR3 region is CSVTQGLNTEAFF. The CDR3 DNA reads TGCAGCGTTACACAGGGCCTTAACACTGAAGCTTTCTTT.

The V call is TRBV20-1, the J call TRBJ2-7; D might be TRBD2 (5 bases). Trimming pared 1 base from V and 2 bases from J, leaving 15 bases between. Germline V CDR1 and CDR2: DFQATT, SNEGSKA (reference sequence). CDR3 length: 15 residues. The CDR3 spells CSARGPGIHPYEQYF. The CDR3 region has the DNA TGCAGTGCTAGAGGGCCCGGGATACACCCCTACGAGCAGTACTTC.

This clonotype showed up many times. The CDR3 spells CASSQETANEQFF. The CDR3 DNA follows: TGCGCCAGCAGCCAAGAAACCGCCAATGAGCAGTTCTTC. The chain carries TRBV4-3 and TRBJ2-1, with D uncertain. Per germline, CDR1 LGHNA and CDR2 YSLEER. The CDR3 contains 13 residues. Trimming removed 0 bases at V and 6 bases at J, with 6 bases between.

This clonotype was recorded at least ten times. This chain joins TRBV24-1 and TRBJ2-1, with TRBD2 matching 7 bases. Germline-derived CDR1 and CDR2 are KGHDR and SFDVKD. Germline trimming cut 3 bases from V and 5 bases from J; bases unmatched to any gene: 9. The CDR3 is 16 residues long. CDR3 in amino acids: CATSDPTSPGNNEQFF. CDR3 bases: TGTGCCACCAGTGATCCGACTAGCCCTGGGAACAATGAGCAGTTCTTC.

This clonotype was seen at least ten times. The chain links TRBV29-1 to TRBJ2-3, with 7 bases lining up with TRBD1. The V gene's germline CDR1 is SQVTM and CDR2 ANQGSEA. Trimming removed 5 bases from V and 9 bases from J; junction bases left unmatched: 23. This CDR3 has 17 residues. The CDR3 bases are TGCAGCGTTCCCCGGACGACAGGGAATGATGCCGGGGTAACGCAGTATTTT. It is translated as CSVPRTTGNDAGVTQYF.

Many counts were recorded for this clonotype. The chain uses TRBV27 and TRBJ2-1; TRBD2 agrees at 9 bases. The CDR3 consists of 16 residues. Losses at the gene ends were 7 bases for V and 7 bases for J; bases not matched to a gene: 14. In germline, CDR1 is MNHEY, CDR2 SMNVEV (reference sequence). Here the CDR3 DNA reads TGTGCCAGCATGATCGGGAGTAGCGGGAGTGTAAATGAGCAGTTCTTC. This translates into CASMIGSSGSVNEQFF.

This sequence joins TRBV28 and TRBJ1-4; 9 bases fit TRBD1. CDR3 length equals 14 residues. The V segment lost 4 bases and the J segment 9 bases; nucleotides outside the gene matches: 6. Germline V gene lookup returns CDR1 MDHEN and CDR2 SYDVKM. Written as DNA, the CDR3 is TGTGCCAGCAGTTCTGGGACAGGGTGGCAAAAACTGTTTTTT. Translated, it gives CASSSGTGWQKLFF. The whole variable domain, filled in from reference TRBV28 and TRBJ1-4, reads DVKVTQSSRYLVKRTGEKVFLECVQDMDHENMFWYRQDPGLGLRLIYFSYDVKMKEKGDIPEGYSVSREKKERFSLILESASTNQTSMYLCASSSGTGWQKLFFGSGTQLSVL.

CDR3 amino acids: CASSLRQGVDYGYTF. The CDR3 nucleotides read TGCGCCAGCAGCTTGCGACAGGGTGTAGACTATGGCTACACCTTC. The V call is TRBV5-1, the J call TRBJ1-2, with 7 bases matching TRBD1. Germline loops: CDR1 SGHRS, CDR2 YFSETQ. V was pared by 1 base and J by 3 bases, with 6 bases of the junction left unmatched. This CDR3 is built from 15 residues. Variable domain in full (rest from reference TRBV5-1 and TRBJ1-2): KAGVTQTPRYLIKTRGQQVTLSCSPISGHRSVSWYQQTPGQGLQFLFEYFSETQRNKGNFPGRFSGRQFSNSRSEMNVSTLELGDSALYLCASSLRQGVDYGYTFGSGTRLTVV.

This clonotype was seen a few times. This chain uses TRBV9 with TRBJ2-3; 9 bases are a match to TRBD1. Unmatched junction bases numbered 9, after V lost 0 bases and J lost 4 bases. Looked up from germline, CDR1 is SGDLS and CDR2 is YYNGEE. CDR3 size: 17 residues. The CDR3 coding sequence is TGTGCCAGCAGCGTAGTCCGGACAGGGGACATAGCAGATACGCAGTATTTT. It encodes CASSVVRTGDIADTQYF. Looking up the rest from reference TRBV9 and TRBJ2-3 gives the full variable domain: DSGVTQTPKHLITATGQRVTLRCSPRSGDLSVYWYQQSLDQGLQFLIQYYNGEERAKGNILERFSAQQFPDLHSELNLSSLELGDSALYFCASSVVRTGDIADTQYFGPGTRLTVL.

This clonotype was found many times. The V call is TRBV6-6, the J call TRBJ1-5, with D possibly matching TRBD1 (5 bases). Per the germline V gene, CDR1 is MNHNY and CDR2 is SVGAGI (reference sequence). V dropped 5 bases and J dropped 0 bases, with 11 bases sitting between them. There are 15 residues in the CDR3. The CDR3 loop reads CASSPQGNSNQPQHF. CDR3 nucleotides: TGTGCCAGCAGTCCGCAGGGAAATAGCAATCAGCCCCAGCATTTT.

This clonotype was seen repeatedly, ten times or more. The chain employs TRBV9 and TRBJ1-1, with D perhaps matching TRBD1 (5 bases). V was trimmed by 4 bases and J by 7 bases, leaving 17 bases between them. The germline V gene has CDR1 SGDLS and CDR2 YYNGEE. This CDR3 spans 14 amino acids. The chain's CDR3 is CASSPMGGLGEAFF. DNA for the CDR3: TGTGCCAGCAGCCCCATGGGGGGATTAGGTGAAGCTTTCTTT.

At least ten counts were recorded for this clonotype. The chain has TRBV12-3 or TRBV12-4 and TRBJ1-1; 7 positions agree with TRBD1. The CDR3 has 12 residues. V was clipped by 5 bases and J by 11 bases; unmatched bases: 8. CDR3 protein: CASSLQGSDAFF. The CDR3 DNA is TGTGCCAGCAGTCTACAGGGGTCGGACGCTTTCTTT.

The sample holds a few counts of this clonotype. The chain carries TRBV14 and TRBJ1-6; D possibly corresponds to TRBD1 (6 bases). The V gene lost 1 base and the J gene lost 10 bases, with 8 bases spanning the gap. The CDR3 is 13 residues long. The germline gives CDR1 SGHDN, CDR2 FVKESK. The CDR3 nucleotides read TGTGCCAGCAGCCAAGTAACAGGGTCACCCCTCCACTTT. Its protein product is CASSQVTGSPLHF.

In this sample, this clonotype turned up many times. The chain links TRBV20-1 to TRBJ1-5; TRBD1 matches at 9 bases. The CDR3 has 13 residues. Looked up from germline, CDR1 is DFQATT and CDR2 is SNEGSKA (reference sequence). Trimming at V came to 6 bases and at J to 7 bases, leaving 7 bases not matched to a gene. The DNA of the CDR3 is TGCAGTGCATCACAGGGGGCGAAGCAGCCCCAGCATTTT. Protein sequence: CSASQGAKQPQHF.

This clonotype came up many times. This chain links TRBV18 with TRBJ1-2; D unclear. CDR1 and CDR2 from the germline V gene are KGHSH and LQKENI. CDR3 size: 14 residues. The V end was cut by 0 bases, the J end by 4 bases, with 9 bases between. This chain's CDR3 is CASSPPTLPYGYTF. The DNA of the CDR3 is TGTGCCAGCTCACCACCTACCCTACCCTATGGCTACACCTTC. The variable domain in full, completed from reference TRBV18 and TRBJ1-2, reads NAGVMQNPRHLVRRRGQEARLRCSPMKGHSHVYWYRQLPEEGLKFMVYLQKENIIDESGMPKERFSAEFPKEGPSILRIQQVVRGDSAAYFCASSPPTLPYGYTFGSGTRLTVV.

The sample holds a few counts of this clonotype. The V and J genes are TRBV18 and TRBJ1-2; D not certain. Deletions cut 1 base from V and 8 bases from J, with 17 bases between. The length of the CDR3 is 15 residues. Germline CDR1 and CDR2: KGHSH and LQKENI. Here the CDR3 DNA reads TGTGCCAGCTCACCACGGCGGGGAGAATACCCCGGCTACACCTTC. It specifies CASSPRRGEYPGYTF.

The table lists this clonotype with many counts. This chain links TRBV10-3 with TRBJ1-2, with D unclear. The germline gives CDR1 ENHRY, CDR2 SYGVKD. This CDR3 comprises 11 residues. V gave up 4 bases and J gave up 8 bases, with 8 bases separating them. CDR3 sequence: CAISGGTGYTF. CDR3 in DNA: TGTGCCATCAGTGGGGGTACGGGCTACACCTTC.

In nucleotides, the CDR3 is TGTGCCAGCGGTTACAGGGACTCTGAAGCTTTCTTT. This encodes CASGYRDSEAFF. The chain links TRBV6-1 to TRBJ1-1; D might be TRBD1 (6 bases). The CDR3 consists of 12 residues. CDR1 and CDR2 (germline): MNHNS, SASEGT. With 8 bases removed from V and 6 bases from J, the gap between germline ends came to 13 bases.

To note about this clonotype: This may arise from a read error, as a much more abundant clone is one base away. V gene TRBV7-8 combines with J gene TRBJ2-6, with 7 positions matching TRBD1. The germline V gene encodes CDR1 SGHVS and CDR2 FQNEAQ. This CDR3 is built from 16 residues. CDR3 in amino acids: CASSLAGGGGTNVLTF. DNA of the CDR3: TGTGCCAGCAGCCTAGCAGGGGGTGGTGGGACCAACGTCCTGACTTTC.

This clonotype was counted at least ten times. This rearrangement joins TRBV29-1 to TRBJ1-2; D gene ambiguous. Germline V gene lookup returns CDR1 SQVTM and CDR2 ANQGSEA. CDR3 length: 12 amino acids. V lost 0 bases and J 8 bases, leaving 10 bases between the germline ends. The CDR3 is CSVEDRLSGYTF. CDR3 sequence (DNA): TGCAGCGTTGAAGACAGGTTGAGCGGCTACACCTTC.